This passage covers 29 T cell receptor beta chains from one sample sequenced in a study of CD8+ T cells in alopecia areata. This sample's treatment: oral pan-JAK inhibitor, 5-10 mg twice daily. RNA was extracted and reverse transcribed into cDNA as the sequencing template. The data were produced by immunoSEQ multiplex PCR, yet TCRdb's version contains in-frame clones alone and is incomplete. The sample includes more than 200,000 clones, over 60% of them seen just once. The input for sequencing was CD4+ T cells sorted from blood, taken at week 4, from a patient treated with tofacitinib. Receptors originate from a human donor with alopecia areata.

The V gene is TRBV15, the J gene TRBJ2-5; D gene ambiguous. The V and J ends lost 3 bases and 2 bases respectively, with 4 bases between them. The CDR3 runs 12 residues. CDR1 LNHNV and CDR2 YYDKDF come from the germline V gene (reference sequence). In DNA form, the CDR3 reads TGTGCCACCAGCAGCCGACAAGAGACCCAGTACTTC. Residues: CATSSRQETQYF.

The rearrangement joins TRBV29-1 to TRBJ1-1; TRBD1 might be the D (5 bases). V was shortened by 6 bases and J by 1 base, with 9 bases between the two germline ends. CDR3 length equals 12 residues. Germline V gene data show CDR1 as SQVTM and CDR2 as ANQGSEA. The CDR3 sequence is CSVGRWNTEAFF. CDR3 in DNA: TGCAGCGTGGGGCGATGGAACACTGAAGCTTTCTTT.

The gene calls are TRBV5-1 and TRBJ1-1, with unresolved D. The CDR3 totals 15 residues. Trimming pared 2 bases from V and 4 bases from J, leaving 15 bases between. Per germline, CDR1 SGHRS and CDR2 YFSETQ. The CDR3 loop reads CASSLQSSTATEAFF. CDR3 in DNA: TGCGCCAGCAGCTTACAATCAAGCACAGCCACTGAAGCTTTCTTT.

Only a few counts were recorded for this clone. The CDR3 is CASSLERLGTGELFF. The DNA of the CDR3 is TGCGCCAGCAGCTTAGAAAGGCTCGGCACCGGGGAGCTGTTTTTT. V gene TRBV5-1 combines with J gene TRBJ2-2; D gene ambiguous. Germline V gene data show CDR1 as SGHRS and CDR2 as YFSETQ. Trimming cost V 2 bases and J 4 bases, with 12 bases left between them. CDR3 length: 15 amino acids.

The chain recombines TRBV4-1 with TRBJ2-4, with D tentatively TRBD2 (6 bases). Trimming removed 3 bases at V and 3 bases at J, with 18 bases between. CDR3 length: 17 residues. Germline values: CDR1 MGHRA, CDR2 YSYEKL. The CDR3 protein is CASSQPTSGKGKNIQYF. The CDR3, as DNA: TGCGCCAGCAGCCAGCCGACTAGTGGCAAGGGCAAAAACATTCAGTACTTC.

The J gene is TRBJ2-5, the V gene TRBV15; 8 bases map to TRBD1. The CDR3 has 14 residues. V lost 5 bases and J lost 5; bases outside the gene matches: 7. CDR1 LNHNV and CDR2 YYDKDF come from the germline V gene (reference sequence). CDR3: CATSPQGAGETQYF. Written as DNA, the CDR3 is TGTGCCACCAGCCCCCAGGGGGCAGGGGAGACCCAGTACTTC.

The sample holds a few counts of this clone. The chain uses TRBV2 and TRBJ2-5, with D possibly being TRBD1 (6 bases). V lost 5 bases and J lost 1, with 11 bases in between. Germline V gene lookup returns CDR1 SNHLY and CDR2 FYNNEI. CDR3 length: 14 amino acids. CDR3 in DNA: TGTGCCAGCAGTCCACAGGGAATCCAAGAGACCCAGTACTTC. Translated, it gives CASSPQGIQETQYF.

The CDR3: CASSYPPAYEQFF. CDR3 coding DNA: TGTGCCAGCAGTTACCCCCCGGCGTATGAGCAGTTCTTC. The chain links TRBV6-6 to TRBJ2-1; D unresolved. The CDR3 length is 13 residues. Trimming left V 2 bases short and J 8 bases short, with 10 bases between. The germline V gene has CDR1 MNHNY and CDR2 SVGAGI (reference sequence).

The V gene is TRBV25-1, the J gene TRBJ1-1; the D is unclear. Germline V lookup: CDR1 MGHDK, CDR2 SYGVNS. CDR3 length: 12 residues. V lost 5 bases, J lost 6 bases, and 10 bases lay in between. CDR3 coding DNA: TGTGCCAGCAGTAAGATAGGTGCTGAAGCTTTCTTT. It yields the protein CASSKIGAEAFF.

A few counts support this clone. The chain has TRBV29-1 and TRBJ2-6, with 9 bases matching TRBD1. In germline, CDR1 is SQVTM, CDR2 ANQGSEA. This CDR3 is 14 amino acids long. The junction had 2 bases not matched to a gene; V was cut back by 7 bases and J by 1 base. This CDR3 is CSAGTGSGANVLTF. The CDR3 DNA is TGCAGCGCCGGGACAGGGTCTGGGGCCAACGTCCTGACTTTC.

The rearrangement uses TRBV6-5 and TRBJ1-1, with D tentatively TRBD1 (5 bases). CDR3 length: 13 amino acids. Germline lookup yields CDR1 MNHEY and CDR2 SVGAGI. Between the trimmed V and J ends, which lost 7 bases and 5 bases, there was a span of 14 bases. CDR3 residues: CASTTDGGTEAFF. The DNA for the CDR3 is TGTGCCAGCACCACGGACGGGGGAACTGAAGCTTTCTTT.

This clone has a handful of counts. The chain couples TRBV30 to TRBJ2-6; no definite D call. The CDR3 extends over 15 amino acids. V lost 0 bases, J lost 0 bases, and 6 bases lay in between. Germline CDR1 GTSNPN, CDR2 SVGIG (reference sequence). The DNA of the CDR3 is TGTGCCTGGAGTGTTGGCAACTCTGGGGCCAACGTCCTGACTTTC. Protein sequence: CAWSVGNSGANVLTF.

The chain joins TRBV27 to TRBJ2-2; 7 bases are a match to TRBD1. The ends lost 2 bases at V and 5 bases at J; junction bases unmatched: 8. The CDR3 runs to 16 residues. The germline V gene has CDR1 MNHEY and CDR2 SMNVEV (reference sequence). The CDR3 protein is CASSLRAGGYTGELFF. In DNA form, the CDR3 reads TGTGCCAGCAGTTTACGGGCAGGGGGATATACCGGGGAGCTGTTTTTT.

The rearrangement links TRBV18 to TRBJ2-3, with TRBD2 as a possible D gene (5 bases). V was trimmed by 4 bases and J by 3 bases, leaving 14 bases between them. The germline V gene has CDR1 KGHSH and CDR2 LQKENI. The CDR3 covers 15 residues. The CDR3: CASSHARLPTDTQYF. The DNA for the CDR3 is TGTGCCAGCTCACACGCTAGACTACCTACAGATACGCAGTATTTT.

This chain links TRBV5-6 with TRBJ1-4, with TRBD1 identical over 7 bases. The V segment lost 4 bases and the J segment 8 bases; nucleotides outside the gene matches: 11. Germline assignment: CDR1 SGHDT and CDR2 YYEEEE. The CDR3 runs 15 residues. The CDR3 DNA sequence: TGTGCCAGCAGCCGGTCCACAGGGGCGGGGGAAAAACTGTTTTTT. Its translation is CASSRSTGAGEKLFF.

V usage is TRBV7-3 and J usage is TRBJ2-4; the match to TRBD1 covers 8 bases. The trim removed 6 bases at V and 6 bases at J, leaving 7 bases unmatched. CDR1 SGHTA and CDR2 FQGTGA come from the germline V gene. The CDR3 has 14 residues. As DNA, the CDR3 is TGTGCCAGCAGTCAAGACGGGACAGGAAACATTCAGTACTTC. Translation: CASSQDGTGNIQYF.

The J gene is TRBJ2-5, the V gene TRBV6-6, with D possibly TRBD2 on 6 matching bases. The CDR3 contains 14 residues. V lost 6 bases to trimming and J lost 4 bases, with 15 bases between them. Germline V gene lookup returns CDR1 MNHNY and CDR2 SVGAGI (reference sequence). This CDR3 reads CASRSGGAGETQYF. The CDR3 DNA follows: TGTGCCAGCAGATCCGGCGGGGCCGGAGAGACCCAGTACTTC.

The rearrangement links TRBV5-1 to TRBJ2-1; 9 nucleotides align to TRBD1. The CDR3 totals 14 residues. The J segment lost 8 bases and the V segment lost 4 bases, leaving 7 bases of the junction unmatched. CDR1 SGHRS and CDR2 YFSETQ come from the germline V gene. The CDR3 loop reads CASSRDREFDEQFF. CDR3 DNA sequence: TGCGCCAGCAGCCGGGACAGGGAATTCGATGAGCAGTTCTTC.

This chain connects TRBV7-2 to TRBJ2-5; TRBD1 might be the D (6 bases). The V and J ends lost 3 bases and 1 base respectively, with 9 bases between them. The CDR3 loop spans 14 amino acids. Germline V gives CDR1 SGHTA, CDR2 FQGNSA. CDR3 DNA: TGTGCCAGCAGCTTGGAGGACAGCCAAGAGACCCAGTACTTC. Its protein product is CASSLEDSQETQYF.

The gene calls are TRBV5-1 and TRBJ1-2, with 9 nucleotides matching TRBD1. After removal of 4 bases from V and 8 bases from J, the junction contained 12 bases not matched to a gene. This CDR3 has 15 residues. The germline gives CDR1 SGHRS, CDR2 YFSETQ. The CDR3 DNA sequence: TGCGCCAGCAGCCTCCTACAGGGGGCGCCGGGAGGCTACACCTTC. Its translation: CASSLLQGAPGGYTF.

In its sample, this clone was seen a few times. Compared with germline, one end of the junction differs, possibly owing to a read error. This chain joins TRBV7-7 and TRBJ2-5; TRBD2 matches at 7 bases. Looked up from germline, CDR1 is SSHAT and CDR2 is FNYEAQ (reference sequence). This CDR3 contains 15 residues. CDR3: CASSFGGTRGETQYF. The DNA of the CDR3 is TGTGCTAGCAGCTTCGGGGGGACGCGAGGAGAGACCCAGTACTTC.

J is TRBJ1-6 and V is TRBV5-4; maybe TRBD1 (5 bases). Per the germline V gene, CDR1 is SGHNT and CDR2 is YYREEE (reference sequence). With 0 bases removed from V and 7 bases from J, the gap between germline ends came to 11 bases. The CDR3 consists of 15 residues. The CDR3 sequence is CASSLGAGENSPLHF. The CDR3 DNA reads TGTGCCAGCAGCTTGGGGGCGGGGGAGAATTCACCCCTCCACTTT.

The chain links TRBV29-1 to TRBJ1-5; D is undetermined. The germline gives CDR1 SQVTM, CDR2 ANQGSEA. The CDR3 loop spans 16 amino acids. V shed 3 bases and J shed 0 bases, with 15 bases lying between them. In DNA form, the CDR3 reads TGCAGCGTTGAGAGACCCCAGACATATAGCAATCAGCCCCAGCATTTT. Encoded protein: CSVERPQTYSNQPQHF.

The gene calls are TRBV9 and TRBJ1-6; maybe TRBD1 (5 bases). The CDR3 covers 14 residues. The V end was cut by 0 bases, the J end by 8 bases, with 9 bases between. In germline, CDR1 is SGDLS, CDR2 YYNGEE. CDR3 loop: CASSVEGRDSPLHF. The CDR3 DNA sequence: TGTGCCAGCAGCGTAGAGGGGAGGGATTCACCCCTCCACTTT.

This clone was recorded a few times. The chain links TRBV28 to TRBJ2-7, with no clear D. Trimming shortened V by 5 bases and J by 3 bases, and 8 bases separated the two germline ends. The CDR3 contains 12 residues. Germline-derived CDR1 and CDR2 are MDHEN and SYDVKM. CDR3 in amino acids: CASSLTGYEQYF. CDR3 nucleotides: TGTGCCAGCAGTCTGACTGGCTACGAGCAGTACTTC.

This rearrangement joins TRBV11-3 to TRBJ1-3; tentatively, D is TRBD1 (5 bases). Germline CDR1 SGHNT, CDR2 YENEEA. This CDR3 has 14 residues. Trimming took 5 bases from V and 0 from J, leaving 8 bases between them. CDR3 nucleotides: TGTGCCAGCAGCCCAGGGTACTCTGGAAACACCATATATTTT. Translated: CASSPGYSGNTIYF.

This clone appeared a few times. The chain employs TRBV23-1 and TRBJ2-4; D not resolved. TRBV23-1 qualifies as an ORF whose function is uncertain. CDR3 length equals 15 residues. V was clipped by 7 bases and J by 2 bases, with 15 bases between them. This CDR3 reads CASNPDRSPKNIQYF. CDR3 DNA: TGCGCCAGCAACCCAGACCGGAGTCCCAAAAACATTCAGTACTTC.

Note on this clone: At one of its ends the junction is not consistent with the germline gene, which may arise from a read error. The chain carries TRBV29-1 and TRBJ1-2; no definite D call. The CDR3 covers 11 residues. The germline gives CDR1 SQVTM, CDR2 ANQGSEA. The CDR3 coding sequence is TGCAGCGTTGAGGGTAACCATGGCTACACCTTC. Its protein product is CSVEGNHGYTF.

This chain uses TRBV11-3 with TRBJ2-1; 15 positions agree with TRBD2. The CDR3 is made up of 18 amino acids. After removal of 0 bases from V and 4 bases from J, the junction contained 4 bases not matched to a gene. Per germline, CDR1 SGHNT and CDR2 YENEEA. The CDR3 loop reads CASSLDGTSGGSYNEQFF. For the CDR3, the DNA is TGTGCCAGCAGCTTAGACGGGACTAGCGGGGGGTCTTACAATGAGCAGTTCTTC.